What follows describes a single T cell receptor beta chain. The data derive from a study of technical replicates of blood from a few donors. Measured with immunoSEQ multiplex PCR; TCRdb has only the in-frame clones, and not every one. The table shows some 75,000 clones, with about 97% occurring only once. Germline assignment: CDR1 SGHNT and CDR2 YENEEA. Trimming pared 6 bases from V and 4 bases from J, leaving 10 bases between. The CDR3 runs 12 residues. This clonotype originated in a human donor in good health. The sequenced material came from T cells isolated from PBMCs. The chain links TRBV11-3 to TRBJ2-7, with D maybe TRBD2 (5 bases). CDR3 nucleotide sequence: TGTGCCAGCAGGGAGAGCGGTTACGAGCAGTACTTC. Residues: CASRESGYEQYF.